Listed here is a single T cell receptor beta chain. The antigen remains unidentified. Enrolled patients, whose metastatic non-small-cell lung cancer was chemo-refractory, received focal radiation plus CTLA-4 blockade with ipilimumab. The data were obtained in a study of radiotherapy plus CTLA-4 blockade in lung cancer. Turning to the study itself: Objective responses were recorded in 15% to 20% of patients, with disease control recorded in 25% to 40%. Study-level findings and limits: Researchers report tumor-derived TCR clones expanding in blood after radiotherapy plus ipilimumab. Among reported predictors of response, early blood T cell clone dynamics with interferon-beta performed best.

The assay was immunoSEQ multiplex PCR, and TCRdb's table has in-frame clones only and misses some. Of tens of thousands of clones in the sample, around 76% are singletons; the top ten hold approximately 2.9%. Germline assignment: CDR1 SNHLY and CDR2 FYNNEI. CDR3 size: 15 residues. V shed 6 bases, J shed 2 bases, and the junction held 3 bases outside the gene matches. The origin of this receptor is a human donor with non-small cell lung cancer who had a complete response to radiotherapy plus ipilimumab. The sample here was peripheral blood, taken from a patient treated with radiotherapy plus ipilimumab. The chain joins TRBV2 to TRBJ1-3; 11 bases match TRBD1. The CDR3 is CASSGQGAAGNTIYF. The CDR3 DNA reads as TGTGCCAGCAGCGGACAGGGGGCGGCTGGAAACACCATATATTTT.